This TCR beta chain stems from a study of yellow fever vaccine responses in identical twins. Study-level results: Reportedly, the T cell response mounted by twins to vaccine seemed partly convergent, partly personalized.

V lost 6 bases, J lost 9 bases, and 6 bases lay in between. This CDR3 is built from 10 residues. Germline V gene data show CDR1 as MDHEN and CDR2 as SYDVKM. Details on this clonotype: Its antigen is currently unknown.

In TCRdb, the RT-PCR reads were re-called with MiXCR into one record per CDR3 protein. The sample records some 2,800 distinct CDR3 sequences, around four fifths being singletons. The sequencing here drew on T cells from blood (PBMCs), unsorted or a sorted subset (not recorded which), taken before or after yellow fever vaccination (not recorded which). The receptor comes from a woman younger than 35 who received the yellow fever vaccine. The chain is built from TRBV28 and TRBJ1-5, with D unclear. CDR3 in DNA: TGTGCCAGCAGCGGTGGGCCCCAGCATTTT. This encodes CASSGGPQHF.